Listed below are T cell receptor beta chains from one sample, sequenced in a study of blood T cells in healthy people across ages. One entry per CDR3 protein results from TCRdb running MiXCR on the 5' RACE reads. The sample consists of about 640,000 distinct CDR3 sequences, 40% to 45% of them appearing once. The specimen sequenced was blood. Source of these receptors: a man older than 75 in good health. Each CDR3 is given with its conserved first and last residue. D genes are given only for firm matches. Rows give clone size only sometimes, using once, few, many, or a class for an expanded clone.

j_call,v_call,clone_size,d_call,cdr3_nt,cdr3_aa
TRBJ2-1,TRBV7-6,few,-,TGTGCCAGCAGCTTAAGGGGGGGGCGCAATGAGCAGTTCTTC,CASSLRGGRNEQFF
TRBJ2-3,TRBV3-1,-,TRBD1,TGTGCCAGCAGCCACAGACAGGGGCTCGCAGATACGCAGTATTTT,CASSHRQGLADTQYF
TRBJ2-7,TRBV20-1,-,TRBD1,TGCAGTGCTAGGTCCCCGACAGGGGGTTTATACGAGCAGTACTTC,CSARSPTGGLYEQYF
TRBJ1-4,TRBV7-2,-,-,TGTGCCAGCAGTAGAGCGACGGGGGGCCGCGAAAAACTGTTTTTT,CASSRATGGREKLFF
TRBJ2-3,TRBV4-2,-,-,TGTGCCAGCAGCCAAGTTACTAGGAACACAGATACGCAGTATTTT,CASSQVTRNTDTQYF
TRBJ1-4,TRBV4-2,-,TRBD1,TGTGCCAGCAGCCAACTGACAGGGGGAGGGAGGGCAAATCAAAAACTGTTTTTT,CASSQLTGGGRANQKLFF
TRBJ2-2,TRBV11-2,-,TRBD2,TGTGCCAGCAGCTTTAACGCGGGAGGTGACACCGGGGAGCTGTTTTTT,CASSFNAGGDTGELFF
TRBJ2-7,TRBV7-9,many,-,TGTGCCAGCAGCTTAGCGGGAGCCGGCTACGAGCAGTACTTC,CASSLAGAGYEQYF
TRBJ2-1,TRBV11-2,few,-,TGTGCCAGCAGCCACAACCCGGGAGTCTTGGACAATGAGCAGTTCTTC,CASSHNPGVLDNEQFF
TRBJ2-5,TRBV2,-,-,TGTGCCAGCAGTGAAGAACGGACTACCCAGTACTTC,CASSEERTTQYF
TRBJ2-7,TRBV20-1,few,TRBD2,TGCAGTGCTAGCCTTTCAGGACTAGTGGGCCACGAGCAGTACTTC,CSASLSGLVGHEQYF
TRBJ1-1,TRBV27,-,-,TGTGCCAGCAGTTTTAAAAGGGGGGGGGGGTTTATGACTGAAGCTTTCTTT,CASSFKRGGGFMTEAFF
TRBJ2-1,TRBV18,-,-,TGTGCCAGCTCACCTGAAGTGGACAATGAGCAGTTCTTC,CASSPEVDNEQFF
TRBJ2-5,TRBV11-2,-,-,TGTACCAGCAGCTTAAACAGGGTTGGGGGGTGGACCCAGTACTTC,CTSSLNRVGGWTQYF
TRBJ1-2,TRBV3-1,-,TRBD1,TGTGCCAGCAGCCGAAGGGGCCCTGACAGGGAGGATGGCTACACCTTC,CASSRRGPDREDGYTF
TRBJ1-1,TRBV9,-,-,TGTGCCAGCAGCGTAGTCCCCCCAAGGGGGACTGAAGCTTTCTTT,CASSVVPPRGTEAFF
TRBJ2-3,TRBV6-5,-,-,TGTGCCACCAGTCGGTCTGGGGGGGATACGCAGTATTTT,CATSRSGGDTQYF
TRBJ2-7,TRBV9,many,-,TGTGCCAGCAGCGTTTCTAACTCCTACGAGCAGTACTTC,CASSVSNSYEQYF
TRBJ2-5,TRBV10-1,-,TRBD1,TGCGCCAGCAGTTCGGACAGGGCAGATTTAGAGACCCAGTACTTC,CASSSDRADLETQYF
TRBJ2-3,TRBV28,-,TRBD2,TGTGCCAGCCGTCAATTCACTAGCGGGAGCACAGATACGCAGTATTTT,CASRQFTSGSTDTQYF
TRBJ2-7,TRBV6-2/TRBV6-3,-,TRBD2,TGTGCCAGCAGAGAGACTAGCGGGAGGGTCTACGAGCAGTACTTC,CASRETSGRVYEQYF
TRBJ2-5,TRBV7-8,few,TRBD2,TGTGCCAGCAGCTTATGGGTGACTAGCGGGAGTTGGGAGACCCAGTACTTC,CASSLWVTSGSWETQYF
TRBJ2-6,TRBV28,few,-,TGTGCCAGCAGTTTAAGGTACGGGAGATCTGGGGCCAACGTCCTGACTTTC,CASSLRYGRSGANVLTF
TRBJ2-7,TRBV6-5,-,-,TGTGCCAGCAAAAAAGGACCGGGACAAGGCCACGAGCAGTACTTC,CASKKGPGQGHEQYF
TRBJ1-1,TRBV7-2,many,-,TGTGCCAGCAGCCTTGCAACAGGCGAAGCTTTCTTT,CASSLATGEAFF